This T cell receptor (beta chain) came from a study of blood T cell repertoires in COVID-19. About the research overall: The United States, Italy and Spain were the sources of the acute and convalescent COVID-19 samples. Sources were T cells, B-cell-depleted T cells, or PBMCs; the material itself was cDNA or gDNA.

Methods used by the authors: Reference gene primer amplification in the assay estimated nucleated cell counts. The data were produced by immunoSEQ multiplex PCR, yet TCRdb's version contains in-frame clones alone and is incomplete. V, J and clone size reflect that table, while D and trimming were determined from the DNA. The table shows 450,000 to 500,000 clones, with less than 90% occurring only once. Grouping used clinical history reported by participants in a survey and questionnaire. Trimming at V came to 8 bases and at J to 5 bases, leaving 6 bases not matched to a gene. The germline V gene has CDR1 ENHRY and CDR2 SYGVKD. The CDR3 runs 13 residues.

This sequence joins TRBV10-3 and TRBJ1-2, with 9 bases lining up with TRBD1. Sequencing was performed on PBMCs or T cells enriched from blood (not recorded which). This TCR was sampled from a woman aged 55-75 years who had recovered from COVID-19. Here the CDR3 reads CAIESGTGYGYTF. For the CDR3, the DNA is TGTGCCATCGAGTCTGGGACAGGGTATGGCTACACCTTC.